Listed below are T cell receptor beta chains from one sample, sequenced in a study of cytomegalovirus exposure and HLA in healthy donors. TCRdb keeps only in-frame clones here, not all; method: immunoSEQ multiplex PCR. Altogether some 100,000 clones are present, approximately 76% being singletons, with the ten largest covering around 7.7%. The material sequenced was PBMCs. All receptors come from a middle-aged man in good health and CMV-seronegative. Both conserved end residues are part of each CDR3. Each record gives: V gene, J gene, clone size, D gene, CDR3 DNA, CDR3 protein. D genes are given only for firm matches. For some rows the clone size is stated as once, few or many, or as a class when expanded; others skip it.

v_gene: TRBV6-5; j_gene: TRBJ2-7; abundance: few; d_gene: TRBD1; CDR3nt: TGTGCCAGCAGTTACTCGCGGACAGGGATCTCCGAGCAGTACTTC; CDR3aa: CASSYSRTGISEQYF
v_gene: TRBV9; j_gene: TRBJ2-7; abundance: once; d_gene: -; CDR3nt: TGTGCCAGCAGCGCCCGATCCGGGGGGCTTCCCTACGAGCAGTACTTC; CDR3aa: CASSARSGGLPYEQYF
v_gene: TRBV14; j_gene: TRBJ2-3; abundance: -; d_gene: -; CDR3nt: TGTGCCAGCAGCTCGAATGGCCGGGTAGATACGCAGTATTTT; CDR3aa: CASSSNGRVDTQYF
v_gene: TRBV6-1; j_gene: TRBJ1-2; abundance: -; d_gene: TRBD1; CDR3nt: TGTGCCAGTTCTGACAGGGGGTTTGGCTACACCTTC; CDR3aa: CASSDRGFGYTF
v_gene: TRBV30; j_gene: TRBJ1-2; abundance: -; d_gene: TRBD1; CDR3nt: TGTGCCTGGAGTAAAACAGACAGGGCCCTCTATGGCTACACCTTC; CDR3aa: CAWSKTDRALYGYTF
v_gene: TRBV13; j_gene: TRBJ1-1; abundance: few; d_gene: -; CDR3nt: TGTGCCAGCAGCCTCAGGGGAATTGAAGCTTTCTTT; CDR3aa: CASSLRGIEAFF
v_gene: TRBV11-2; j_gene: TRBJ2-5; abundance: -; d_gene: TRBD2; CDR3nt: TGTGCCAGCAGCCGAGGACTAGCGGGCTACCAAGAGACCCAGTACTTC; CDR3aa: CASSRGLAGYQETQYF
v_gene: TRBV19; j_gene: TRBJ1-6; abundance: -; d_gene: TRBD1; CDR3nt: TGTGCCAGTAGTATAGCCGGGACAGTTAATTCACCCCTCCACTTT; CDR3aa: CASSIAGTVNSPLHF
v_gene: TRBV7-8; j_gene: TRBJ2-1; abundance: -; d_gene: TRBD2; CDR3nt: TGTGCCAGCAGCTTAGAGGACCTAGCGGCGATCTACAATGAGCAGTTCTTC; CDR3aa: CASSLEDLAAIYNEQFF
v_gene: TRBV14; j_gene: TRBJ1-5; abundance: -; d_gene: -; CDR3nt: TGTGCCAGCAGCCAAGACGAGGGCGTTCAGCCCCAGCATTTT; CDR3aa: CASSQDEGVQPQHF
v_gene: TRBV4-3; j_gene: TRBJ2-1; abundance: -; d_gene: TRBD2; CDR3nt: TGCGCCAGCAGCCGTTCGGGGGGGTACAATGAGCAGTTCTTC; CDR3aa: CASSRSGGYNEQFF